The clone carrying this TCR beta chain was observed at least ten times. The antigen is unknown. These data belong to a study of T-cell reconstitution after alpha-beta-depleted transplantation in children. The study's findings and limits: Among T cells one year after transplant, newly produced cells accounted for most counts and diversity. Surviving recipient cells, namely T cells and thymic progenitors, were the source of high day-60 TCRbeta diversity in some patients. Roughly two months post-transplant, alpha-beta T cells reportedly originated from several hundred graft clones that had expanded.

Unique molecular identifiers featured in how the TCRbeta library was prepared. TCRdb analysed the PCR reads with MiXCR anew, one entry per CDR3 protein. The data contain fewer than 550,000 distinct CDR3 sequences, roughly a tenth of them singletons. CDR3 length: 14 residues. Trimming cost V 5 bases and J 2 bases; bases outside gene matches: 3. Germline CDR1 reads DFQATT; CDR2 reads SNEGSKA (reference sequence). The clonotype comes from a child aged 2-15 years with inherited bone marrow failure, due to receive a stem cell transplant. The material sequenced was PBMCs, taken before TCRalphabeta/CD19-depleted stem cell transplant. This rearrangement joins TRBV20-1 to TRBJ2-7, with 13 bases aligning to TRBD2. The CDR3 sequence is CSAGLAGATYEQYF. The CDR3 DNA reads as TGCAGTGCTGGACTAGCGGGAGCTACCTACGAGCAGTACTTC.